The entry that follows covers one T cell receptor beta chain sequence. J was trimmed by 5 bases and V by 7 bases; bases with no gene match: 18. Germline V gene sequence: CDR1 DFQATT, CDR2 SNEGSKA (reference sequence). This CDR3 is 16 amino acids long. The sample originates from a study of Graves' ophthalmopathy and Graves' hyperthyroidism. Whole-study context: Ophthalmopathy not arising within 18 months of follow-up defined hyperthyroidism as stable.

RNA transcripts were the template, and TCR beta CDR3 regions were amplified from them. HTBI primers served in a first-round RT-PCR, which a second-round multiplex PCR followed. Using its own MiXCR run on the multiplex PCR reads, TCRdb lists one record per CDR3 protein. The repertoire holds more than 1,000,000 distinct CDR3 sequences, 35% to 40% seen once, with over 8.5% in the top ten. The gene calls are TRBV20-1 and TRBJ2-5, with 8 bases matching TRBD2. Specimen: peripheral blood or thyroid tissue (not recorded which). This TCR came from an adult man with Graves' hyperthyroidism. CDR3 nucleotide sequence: TGCAGTGGTTTTATAACCGGGACTAGGAGCAGCGAGACCCAGTACTTC. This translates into CSGFITGTRSSETQYF.